This T cell receptor beta chain was obtained from a study of CD8 T cells in Susac syndrome. RNA, at about 0.5 to 1 ug, was reverse transcribed with random hexamers. TCRdb reprocessed the immunoSEQ multiplex PCR reads with MiXCR, giving one entry per CDR3 protein. The data show around 230,000 distinct CDR3 sequences, with about 96% seen just once and 0.1% held by the top ten. Trimming cost V 0 bases and J 7 bases, with 22 bases left between them. The V gene's germline CDR1 is SQVTM and CDR2 ANQGSEA. The CDR3 length is 16 residues. Definite or probable Susac syndrome was diagnosed using recently defined diagnostic criteria.

Sequencing was performed on CD4+ T cells from PBMCs. The J gene is TRBJ2-7, the V gene TRBV29-1; the D gene is possibly TRBD1 (6 bases). This sequence originates from a human donor with Susac syndrome. The CDR3 region is CSVEDTLSGQPLEQYF. As DNA, the CDR3 is TGCAGCGTTGAAGACACTCTCTCGGGACAACCTTTGGAGCAGTACTTC.